These T cell receptor beta chains were read from a single sample in a study of metastatic and nonmetastatic thyroid tumors. TCRdb re-analyzed the PCR reads through MiXCR. Found here are about 23,000 clones, 20% of them singletons; the top ten hold 28%. Sequences were obtained from blood. These receptors were obtained from a female donor with papillary thyroid cancer or a benign thyroid nodule (not recorded which). Some clones in this sample may be carry-over from other donors' samples. Each CDR3 is given with its conserved first and last residue. A D gene is named only where the DNA matches it firmly. Clone size appears in some rows only: once, few, many, or a class for an expanded clone.

j_call | clone_size | d_call | v_call | cdr3_aa | cdr3_nt
TRBJ2-3 | . | . | TRBV27 | CASSLSLHPSTDTQYF | TGTGCCAGCAGTTTATCGTTACATCCTAGCACAGATACGCAGTATTTT
TRBJ1-5 | many | TRBD1 | TRBV4-3 | CASSQGQGTLMNQPQHF | TGCGCCAGCAGCCAGGGACAGGGGACCCTAATGAATCAGCCCCAGCATTTT
TRBJ2-5 | many | . | TRBV14 | CASSHWGLDQETQYF | TGTGCCAGCAGCCATTGGGGACTGGACCAAGAGACCCAGTACTTC
TRBJ1-5 | few | . | TRBV28 | CASSYWGLNQPQHF | TGTGCCAGCAGTTACTGGGGGTTGAATCAGCCCCAGCATTTT
TRBJ2-6 | many | . | TRBV5-1 | CASSFTGSGANVLTF | TGCGCCAGCAGCTTTACGGGGAGTGGGGCCAACGTCCTGACTTTC
TRBJ1-1 | many | . | TRBV28 | CASSTGGNTEAFF | TGTGCCAGCAGCACAGGCGGGAACACTGAAGCTTTCTTT
TRBJ2-7 | medium-sized | TRBD1 | TRBV27 | CASSLVRGPAYEQYF | TGTGCCAGCAGTTTAGTCAGGGGGCCAGCCTACGAGCAGTACTTC
TRBJ2-7 | . | . | TRBV27 | CASSLYLLAPPEQYF | TGTGCCAGCAGTTTATATTTGTTGGCACCCCCCGAGCAGTACTTC
TRBJ2-7 | . | TRBD2 | TRBV20-1 | CSAPLAGDSYEQYF | TGCAGTGCTCCTCTAGCGGGAGACTCCTACGAGCAGTACTTC
TRBJ2-2 | many | TRBD2 | TRBV9 | CASSAGQGGSPGELFF | TGTGCCAGCAGTGCAGGCCAGGGAGGGTCCCCCGGGGAGCTGTTTTTT
TRBJ2-7 | . | TRBD2 | TRBV20-1 | CSARDLLAGGRSEQYF | TGCAGTGCTAGAGATCTACTAGCGGGGGGTCGCAGCGAGCAGTACTTC
TRBJ1-6 | many | . | TRBV7-2 | CASSLANGPGYNSPLHF | TGTGCCAGCAGCTTAGCAAATGGGCCAGGATATAATTCACCCCTCCACTTT
TRBJ1-1 | medium-sized | . | TRBV6-1 | CASSAWTEAFF | TGTGCCAGCAGCGCTTGGACTGAAGCTTTCTTT
TRBJ2-1 | . | . | TRBV7-6 | CASSLTTGVSYNEQFF | TGTGCCAGCAGCCTCACGACCGGGGTCTCCTACAATGAGCAGTTCTTC